A selection of T cell receptor beta chains follows, all from one sample in a study of blood T cell repertoires in COVID-19. The repertoire was sequenced with immunoSEQ multiplex PCR; TCRdb's copy has only in-frame clones and lacks some. The sample holds tens of thousands of clones, roughly 85% seen once. Sequencing used peripheral blood. The receptor set was obtained from a man younger than 45 with acute or convalescent COVID-19. The CDR3 runs from the conserved cysteine through the conserved F or W. A D gene is named only where the DNA matches it firmly.

TRBV5-1	NA	CASSEGEGSPLHF
TRBV20-1	NA	CSASFDGQPLTDTQYF
TRBV2	TRBD1	CASSDQQGINYGYTF
TRBV29-1	NA	CSVSHGQDYGYTF
TRBV29-1	NA	CSVGQAYEQYF
TRBV29-1	NA	CSVDRGEYGYTF
TRBV3-1/TRBV3-2	NA	CASSQVTGGNTIYF
TRBV2	NA	CASSEVLGSQYF
TRBV2	NA	CASLTGSTDTQYF
TRBV7-8	TRBD1	CASSSRTGMNTEAFF
TRBV29-1	NA	CSANLDATNEKLFF
TRBV6-2/TRBV6-3	NA	CASSDGLAYGYTF
TRBV5-1	TRBD1	CASSSTGTVYGYTF
TRBV4-1	TRBD2	CASSQELRGGRETQYF
TRBV29-1	NA	CSVDTEGNTIYF
TRBV30	NA	CAWSYGSRETNGYTF
TRBV18	NA	CASSPPSSGANVLTF
TRBV20-1	TRBD2	CSASGLAGGTDTQYF
TRBV10-3	NA	CAISAGQIVSFTDTQYF
TRBV6-5	NA	CASSYWAGGLNTEAFF
TRBV4-2	NA	CASSQDVTTGTQYF
TRBV10-3	NA	CANSNRADYGYTF
TRBV28	TRBD2	CASSRTSGSRPYEQYF
TRBV30	NA	CAWSKRSGDTQYF
TRBV29-1	NA	CSVEGRGQETQYF
TRBV12-3/TRBV12-4	TRBD1	CASGDRVTGELFF
TRBV30	NA	CAFQQSLSTDTQYF
TRBV7-9	TRBD1	CASSETGGYSGNTIYF
TRBV10-3	TRBD2	CAISGLEGYEQYF
TRBV9	TRBD1	CASSARDSRGEAFF
TRBV6-6	TRBD1	CASSPDRGFRETQYF
TRBV5-1	TRBD2	CASSPRLAGALSSGANVLTF
TRBV30	NA	CACLTVIPGAFF
TRBV5-1	NA	CASSQVPGGANVLTF
TRBV3-1/TRBV3-2	TRBD2	CASSQVWSGGAKNEQFF
TRBV10-3	TRBD2	CAISRTSGRDYEQYF
TRBV28	TRBD1	CASTVVGTVNTGELFF
TRBV21-1	NA	CASSNKGGSDTGELFF
TRBV19	TRBD1	CAGSGTGDGVTPQHF
TRBV10-3	TRBD1	CAISAGTGVTGSYGYTF
TRBV6-5	TRBD2	CASRVSGDSYEQYF
TRBV5-5	TRBD1	CASSSGTGGSGANVLTF
TRBV7-8	TRBD2	CASSLVSGRSTDTQYF
TRBV4-1	NA	CASSQGRPRGDDDYGYTF
TRBV11-1	TRBD2	CASSLGGGAHAGELFF
TRBV5-4	TRBD1	CASSRGQGLREKLFF
TRBV5-4	TRBD2	CASSRDGGAAKNIQYF
TRBV18	NA	CASSPPGLQQGTQYF
TRBV9	TRBD1	CASSARQGKSSGANVLTF
TRBV6-2/TRBV6-3	TRBD1	CASSTGTGNTEAFF
TRBV7-2	TRBD1	CASSLGGQGLNEQFF
TRBV5-1	NA	CASSLGSGTYEQYF
TRBV27	TRBD2	CASSRPAGNVRSYNEQFF